This TCR beta chain derives from a study of T cells in narcolepsy. General study results and limits: Autoreactive clonotypes reportedly recurred in blood of same and different patients, not controls.

This clone has just a few counts. Antigen: not known. Here immunoSEQ multiplex PCR was the method, and the copy in TCRdb shows in-frame clones only, minus some. The data show under 40,000 clones, with about four fifths seen just once and about 1.1% held by the top ten. From germline, CDR1 is SGHAT and CDR2 FQNNGV. V gave up 0 bases and J gave up 0 bases, with 15 bases separating them. This CDR3 is built from 18 residues. Sequencing was carried out using CD45RA- memory CD4+ T cells from PBMCs. The receptor was isolated from a human donor with narcolepsy. The J gene is TRBJ2-1, the V gene TRBV11-2; D may be TRBD1 (5 bases). This CDR3 reads CASSLDPRAPSSYNEQFF. For the CDR3, the DNA is TGTGCCAGCAGCTTAGATCCCAGGGCCCCTAGCTCCTACAATGAGCAGTTCTTC.